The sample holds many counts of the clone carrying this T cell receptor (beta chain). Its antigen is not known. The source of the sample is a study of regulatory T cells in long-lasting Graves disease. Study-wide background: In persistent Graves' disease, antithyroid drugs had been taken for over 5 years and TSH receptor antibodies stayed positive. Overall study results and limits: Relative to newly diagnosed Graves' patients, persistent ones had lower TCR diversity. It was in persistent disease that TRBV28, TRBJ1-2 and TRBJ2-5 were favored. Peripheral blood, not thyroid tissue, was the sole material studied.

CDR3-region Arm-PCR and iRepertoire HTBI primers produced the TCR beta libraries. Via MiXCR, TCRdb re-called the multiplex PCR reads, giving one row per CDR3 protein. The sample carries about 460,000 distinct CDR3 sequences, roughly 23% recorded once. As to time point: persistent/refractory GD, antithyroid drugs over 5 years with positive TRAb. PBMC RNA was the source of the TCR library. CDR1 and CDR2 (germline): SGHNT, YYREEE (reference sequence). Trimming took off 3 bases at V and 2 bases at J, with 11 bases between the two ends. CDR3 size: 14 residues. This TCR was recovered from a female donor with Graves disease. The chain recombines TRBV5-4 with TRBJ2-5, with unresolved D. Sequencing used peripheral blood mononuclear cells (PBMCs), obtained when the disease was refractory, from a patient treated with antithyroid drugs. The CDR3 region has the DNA TGTGCCAGCAGCTCCAAGGACGGACAAGAGACCCAGTACTTC. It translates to CASSSKDGQETQYF. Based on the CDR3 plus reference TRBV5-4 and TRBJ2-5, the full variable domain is ETGVTQSPTHLIKTRGQQVTLRCSSQSGHNTVSWYQQALGQGPQFIFQYYREEENGRGNFPPRFSGLQFPNYSSELNVNALELDDSALYLCASSSKDGQETQYFGPGTRLLVL.